The source of this T cell receptor (beta chain) is a study of cytomegalovirus exposure and HLA in healthy donors. Vbeta (60) and Jbeta (13) primers were used in the PCR. Sequencing was performed with immunoSEQ multiplex PCR; in TCRdb, only in-frame clones are kept and a portion is missing. The sample has under 70,000 clones. The TCR sequence derives from a woman aged 18-29 years in good health and CMV-seronegative. The sequenced material came from PBMCs.

The CDR3: CASSWGGSTYEQYF. Here the CDR3 DNA reads TGTGCCAGCAGCTGGGGCGGGAGTACCTACGAGCAGTACTTC. This rearrangement joins TRBV7-2 to TRBJ2-7, with 7 bases identical to TRBD2. V dropped 4 bases and J dropped 2; count of bases not matched to a gene: 5. CDR1 and CDR2 from the germline V gene are SGHTA and FQGNSA. The CDR3 is 14 amino acids.